What follows are 25 T cell receptor beta chains derived from one specimen sequenced in a study of shared clonotypes between healthy human individuals. Clones were sequenced by immunoSEQ multiplex PCR, and TCRdb holds only the in-frame ones, with some missing. The sample holds 2 million to 3 million clones; 93% are singletons and the top ten take approximately 0.35%. The sample taken for sequencing was naive CD4+ T cells from PBMCs. Subset of the sample: CD45RA+ positively selected. These receptors originate from a man younger than 35 in good health. Some clones in this sample may be carry-over from other donors' samples.

The gene calls are TRBV21-1 and TRBJ2-7; TRBD2 is the table's D call, not checked against the DNA. TRBV21-1 has pseudogene status. This CDR3 is built from 17 residues. The CDR3 DNA is TGTGCCAGCAGCAAAGAACGCAGGCGAGCGGGAGTCGGCGAGCAGTACTTC. Protein: CASSKERRRAGVGEQYF.

The chain is built from TRBV7-3 and TRBJ1-6; D unclear. CDR3 length: 13 residues. With 3 bases removed from V and 9 bases from J, the gap between germline ends came to 9 bases. CDR1 and CDR2 (germline): SGHTA, FQGTGA. The CDR3 loop reads CASSLQEGSPLHF. DNA for the CDR3: TGTGCCAGCAGCTTGCAGGAGGGTTCACCCCTCCACTTT.

The V gene is TRBV7-6, the J gene TRBJ2-3; 7 bases align to TRBD2. Germline CDR1 SGHVS, CDR2 FNYEAQ. The CDR3 is made up of 13 amino acids. V gave up 4 bases and J gave up 5 bases; unmatched junction bases: 3. The CDR3 reads CASSSGRIDTQYF. DNA for the CDR3: TGTGCCAGCAGCTCCGGGAGGATAGATACGCAGTATTTT. The whole variable domain, filled in from reference TRBV7-6 and TRBJ2-3, reads GAGVSQSPRYKVTKRGQDVALRCDPISGHVSLYWYRQALGQGPEFLTYFNYEAQQDKSGLPNDRFSAERPEGSISTLTIQRTEQRDSAMYRCASSSGRIDTQYFGPGTRLTVL.

The chain recombines TRBV28 with TRBJ2-1; 7 bases are a match to TRBD2. CDR1 MDHEN and CDR2 SYDVKM come from the germline V gene. This CDR3 is built from 12 residues. The V gene end was trimmed by 5 bases and the J gene end by 10 bases; junction bases not matched to a gene: 5. The CDR3 sequence: CASSRGSGEQFF. The CDR3 nucleotides read TGTGCCAGCAGTCGCGGGAGCGGGGAGCAGTTCTTC. Full variable domain (outside the CDR3, taken from reference TRBV28 and TRBJ2-1): DVKVTQSSRYLVKRTGEKVFLECVQDMDHENMFWYRQDPGLGLRLIYFSYDVKMKEKGDIPEGYSVSREKKERFSLILESASTNQTSMYLCASSRGSGEQFFGPGTRLTVL.

The genes are TRBV11-3 and TRBJ2-2; D assignment may be TRBD1 or TRBD2 (5 bases each). Germline V lookup: CDR1 SGHNT, CDR2 YENEEA. The CDR3 spans 14 residues. V lost 3 bases and J 3 bases, leaving 8 bases between the germline ends. CDR3 in DNA: TGTGCCAGCAGCTTTGGGGGAGACACCGGGGAGCTGTTTTTT. This codes for CASSFGGDTGELFF.

The genes are TRBV5-8 and TRBJ1-5; possible D gene TRBD1, 5 bases. Trimming removed 4 bases from V and 9 bases from J, with 14 bases in between. Germline V CDR1 and CDR2: SGHTS, YDEGEE. The CDR3 length is 13 residues. The chain's CDR3 is CASSPRVFGPQHF. CDR3 DNA: TGTGCCAGCAGCCCCAGGGTTTTCGGGCCCCAGCATTTT. Looking up the rest from reference TRBV5-8 and TRBJ1-5 gives the full variable domain: EAGVTQSPTHLIKTRGQQATLRCSPISGHTSVYWYQQALGLGLQFLLWYDEGEERNRGNFPPRFSGRQFPNYSSELNVNALELEDSALYLCASSPRVFGPQHFGDGTRLSIL.

The V and J genes are TRBV5-1 and TRBJ1-1; the D gene is possibly TRBD1 (5 bases). V lost 4 bases, J lost 8 bases, and 18 bases lay in between. The CDR3 runs to 14 residues. Germline CDR1 reads SGHRS; CDR2 reads YFSETQ. The CDR3 coding sequence is TGCGCCAGCAGCAGCGGGACGGTGGCGGACGAAGCTTTCTTT. Translation gives CASSSGTVADEAFF.

This clone was counted only a few times. The chain has TRBV7-6 and TRBJ1-5; 7 bases line up with TRBD1. Germline V gene data show CDR1 as SGHVS and CDR2 as FNYEAQ. CDR3 length: 17 amino acids. The junction had 6 bases not matched to a gene; V was cut back by 1 base and J by 0 bases. DNA of the CDR3: TGTGCCAGCAGCTTAGTTCGGGCAGGGGGTAGCAATCAGCCCCAGCATTTT. Protein sequence: CASSLVRAGGSNQPQHF.

The chain uses TRBV7-2 and TRBJ1-2; possibly TRBD1 for D (5 bases). Germline V gene sequence: CDR1 SGHTA, CDR2 FQGNSA. Trimming removed 5 bases from V and 2 bases from J, with 12 bases in between. This CDR3 has 14 amino acids. For the CDR3, the DNA is TGTGCCAGCAGCCGGGGGGACGGGAACTATGGCTACACCTTC. This sequence encodes CASSRGDGNYGYTF.

The rearrangement links TRBV6-5 to TRBJ1-5; D is unresolved. Germline lookup yields CDR1 MNHEY and CDR2 SVGAGI. The CDR3 extends over 13 amino acids. With 6 bases removed from V and 0 bases from J, the gap between germline ends came to 6 bases. CDR3 in amino acids: CASRLDSNQPQHF. CDR3 bases: TGTGCCAGCAGGTTGGATAGCAATCAGCCCCAGCATTTT.

The gene calls are TRBV9 and TRBJ1-5; D call uncertain. V was trimmed by 2 bases and J by 5 bases, leaving 11 bases between them. Germline-derived CDR1 and CDR2 are SGDLS and YYNGEE. This CDR3 comprises 14 residues. The CDR3 nucleotides are TGTGCCAGCAGCGTCGACGGAGATTATCAGCCCCAGCATTTT. Protein sequence: CASSVDGDYQPQHF.

This chain connects TRBV5-1 to TRBJ2-7, with D perhaps matching TRBD1 (7 bases). This CDR3 spans 13 amino acids. CDR1 and CDR2 (germline): SGHRS, YFSETQ. Deletions cut 4 bases from V and 3 bases from J, with 11 bases between. The DNA of the CDR3 is TGCGCCAGCAGCGCGGGACAGCTCTACGAGCAGTACTTC. It encodes CASSAGQLYEQYF. Looking up the rest from reference TRBV5-1 and TRBJ2-7 gives the full variable domain: KAGVTQTPRYLIKTRGQQVTLSCSPISGHRSVSWYQQTPGQGLQFLFEYFSETQRNKGNFPGRFSGRQFSNSRSEMNVSTLELGDSALYLCASSAGQLYEQYFGPGTRLTVT.

V and J are TRBV6-5 and TRBJ1-5; D remains unclear. With 6 bases removed from V and 6 bases from J, the gap between germline ends came to 12 bases. Per germline, CDR1 MNHEY and CDR2 SVGAGI. This CDR3 has 13 residues. CDR3: CASRSYIGQPQHF. The CDR3, as DNA: TGTGCCAGCAGATCCTATATCGGTCAGCCCCAGCATTTT.

This sequence joins TRBV11-2 and TRBJ2-3, with no clear D. V was shortened by 2 bases and J by 1 base, with 13 bases between the two germline ends. The V gene's germline CDR1 is SGHAT and CDR2 FQNNGV. The CDR3 sequence is 16 residues long. The CDR3 DNA follows: TGTGCCAGCAGCTTACGGAACCCGGACGGCACAGATACGCAGTATTTT. Its translation is CASSLRNPDGTDTQYF.

The chain links TRBV5-4 to TRBJ1-2; D remains unclear. Trimming cost V 1 base and J 5 bases, with 12 bases left between them. Germline CDR1 and CDR2: SGHNT and YYREEE (reference sequence). The CDR3 has 14 amino acids. The CDR3 loop reads CASSLNGYGYGYTF. The CDR3 DNA reads as TGTGCCAGCAGCTTGAATGGGTACGGGTATGGCTACACCTTC.

The sample holds one count of this clone. The rearrangement uses TRBV6-1 and TRBJ2-2; no definite D call. CDR1 is MNHNS and CDR2 is SASEGT in the germline V gene. V was trimmed by 2 bases and J by 4 bases, leaving 5 bases between them. The CDR3 has 13 amino acids. CDR3 DNA: TGTGCCAGCAGTGAAACAGCCACCGGGGAGCTGTTTTTT. Amino acid sequence: CASSETATGELFF.

The V gene is TRBV4-2, the J gene TRBJ2-2, with 7 nucleotides matching TRBD2. The V and J ends lost 4 bases and 4 bases, in that order; junction bases with no gene match: 9. CDR1 and CDR2 (germline): LGHNA, YNFKEQ. This CDR3 is 16 amino acids long. In DNA, the CDR3 is TGTGCCAGCAGCCCGCGCACTAGCGCTTTCACCGGGGAGCTGTTTTTT. As protein: CASSPRTSAFTGELFF.

V is TRBV28 and J is TRBJ2-5; 10 nucleotides agree with TRBD2. Germline V gene lookup returns CDR1 MDHEN and CDR2 SYDVKM. Trimming at V came to 5 bases and at J to 4 bases, leaving 7 bases not matched to a gene. The CDR3 spans 15 residues. This CDR3 is CASSSGRGDVETQYF. Written as DNA, the CDR3 is TGTGCCAGCAGTAGCGGGAGGGGGGATGTAGAGACCCAGTACTTC.

The rearrangement links TRBV4-1 to TRBJ1-2; no clear D gene. Germline V gene sequence: CDR1 MGHRA, CDR2 YSYEKL. The CDR3 sequence is 16 residues long. The V end was cut by 1 base, the J end by 4 bases, with 16 bases between. CDR3 in DNA: TGCGCCAGCAGCCAAGTCGTGGCAGCCCGGGCCTATGGCTACACCTTC. It is translated as CASSQVVAARAYGYTF.

The chain joins TRBV28 to TRBJ2-1; weak D call: TRBD1 (6 bases). Germline loops: CDR1 MDHEN, CDR2 SYDVKM. V was pared by 6 bases and J by 0 bases, with 27 bases between. The CDR3 contains 20 residues. The CDR3 bases are TGTGCCAGCAGCCTTACAGGGACGCTCACATTCACAAACTCCTACAATGAGCAGTTCTTC. This gives the protein CASSLTGTLTFTNSYNEQFF.

This clone came up once. This sequence joins TRBV28 and TRBJ1-4, with a possible D match to TRBD1 (5 bases). There are 15 residues in the CDR3. Deletions cut 6 bases from V and 8 bases from J, with 19 bases between. In germline, CDR1 is MDHEN, CDR2 SYDVKM. The CDR3 DNA follows: TGTGCCAGCAGGCAATCCTCGGGGAGGGACGAAAAACTGTTTTTT. Encoded protein: CASRQSSGRDEKLFF. The variable domain in full, with the rest retrieved from reference TRBV28 and TRBJ1-4, is DVKVTQSSRYLVKRTGEKVFLECVQDMDHENMFWYRQDPGLGLRLIYFSYDVKMKEKGDIPEGYSVSREKKERFSLILESASTNQTSMYLCASRQSSGRDEKLFFGSGTQLSVL.

V gene TRBV4-2 combines with J gene TRBJ1-3; unclear D gene. This CDR3 has 14 residues. Germline V gene sequence: CDR1 LGHNA, CDR2 YNFKEQ. Trimming left V 0 bases short and J 3 bases short, with 6 bases between. The CDR3 reads CASSQEGGGNTIYF. The CDR3 nucleotides are TGTGCCAGCAGCCAAGAAGGCGGTGGAAACACCATATATTTT.

V is TRBV30 and J is TRBJ2-3; a weak D match, TRBD1 (6 bases). The V end lost 2 bases, the J end lost 4 bases, and 10 bases lay between the germline ends. The CDR3 runs 13 residues. From germline, CDR1 is GTSNPN and CDR2 SVGIG (reference sequence). In nucleotides, the CDR3 is TGTGCCTGGAGTCTACAGGGACCAGATACGCAGTATTTT. This encodes CAWSLQGPDTQYF.

The chain uses TRBV6-5 and TRBJ1-5, with D hard to call. Deletions cut 7 bases from V and 1 base from J, with 11 bases between. Germline V lookup: CDR1 MNHEY, CDR2 SVGAGI. This CDR3 region has 14 residues. CDR3 in DNA: TGTGCCAGCAAGCTGAGTATGAGCAATCAGCCCCAGCATTTT. Residues: CASKLSMSNQPQHF.

Concerning this clone itself: Other DNA sequences from this sample encode an identical CDR3 as well. The gene calls are TRBV5-1 and TRBJ2-7, with D perhaps matching TRBD1 (6 bases). Germline CDR1 reads SGHRS; CDR2 reads YFSETQ. V shed 1 base and J shed 4 bases, with 12 bases lying between them. The CDR3 is made up of 14 amino acids. The CDR3, as DNA: TGCGCCAGCAGCTTGACCGGGACAACGTACGAGCAGTACTTC. This encodes CASSLTGTTYEQYF.